Listed below are T cell receptor beta chains from one sample, sequenced in a study of blood T cell repertoires in COVID-19. Generated by immunoSEQ multiplex PCR, the TCRdb table keeps only in-frame clones and is missing some. The sample lists some 47,000 clones; over 75% were seen once. Sequencing was done on a sample of peripheral blood. The receptors originated from an older man with acute or convalescent COVID-19. The CDR3 runs from the conserved cysteine through the conserved F or W. The order of the fields is V gene, clone size, J gene, D gene, CDR3 protein, CDR3 DNA. The D gene is left open where the match is weak. Not every row has a clone size; where given, it reads once, few, many or a size class.

TRBV25-1	once	TRBJ2-1	NA	CASSEYMSSYNEQFF	TGTGCCAGCAGTGAATACATGAGCTCCTACAATGAGCAGTTCTTC
TRBV4-1	NA	TRBJ2-7	TRBD2	CASSQGQRGSGEQYF	TGCGCCAGCAGCCAAGGGCAGCGGGGGTCGGGGGAGCAGTACTTC
TRBV4-3	NA	TRBJ2-2	NA	CASSQDTGGGHYYTGELFF	TGCGCCAGCAGCCAAGATACGGGCGGGGGCCACTATTACACCGGGGAGCTGTTTTTT
TRBV7-6	NA	TRBJ2-3	TRBD1	CASSLFARQGPILSTDTQYF	TGTGCCAGCAGCTTATTTGCCCGACAGGGACCAATACTTAGCACAGATACGCAGTATTTT
TRBV28	NA	TRBJ2-3	NA	CASSLRSAGSDTQYF	TGTGCCAGCAGTTTACGATCTGCAGGGTCAGATACGCAGTATTTT
TRBV28	NA	TRBJ2-7	TRBD1	CASSPRQGGGYEQYF	TGTGCCAGCAGTCCGCGACAGGGGGGGGGCTACGAGCAGTACTTC
TRBV5-1	NA	TRBJ1-5	NA	CASSPGHSTDQPQHF	TGCGCCAGCAGCCCGGGACATTCGACCGATCAGCCCCAGCATTTT
TRBV19	NA	TRBJ1-6	TRBD1	CASSRTGRNSPLHF	TGTGCCAGTAGTAGGACAGGGAGGAATTCACCCCTCCACTTT
TRBV18	NA	TRBJ2-7	NA	CASSRVPRTTTDEQYF	TGTGCCAGCTCACGGGTACCTCGAACGACTACGGACGAGCAGTACTTC
TRBV6-2/TRBV6-3	NA	TRBJ1-5	TRBD1	CASSHLGTANQPQHF	TGTGCCAGCAGCCACCTTGGGACAGCAAATCAGCCCCAGCATTTT
TRBV7-3	NA	TRBJ2-2	NA	CASSLQGGVTGELFF	TGTGCCAGCAGCTTACAGGGGGGCGTCACCGGGGAGCTGTTTTTT
TRBV7-2	NA	TRBJ1-2	NA	CASSYRGEVSGYTF	TGTGCCAGCAGCTATAGAGGAGAGGTTTCTGGCTACACCTTC
TRBV20-1	once	TRBJ1-1	NA	CSARKDSEAFF	TGCAGTGCTAGAAAGGACAGTGAAGCTTTCTTT
TRBV14	NA	TRBJ1-2	TRBD1	CASSQDWDSTLPNYGYTF	TGTGCCAGCAGCCAAGATTGGGACAGTACTCTACCTAACTATGGCTACACCTTC
TRBV5-1	NA	TRBJ1-6	NA	CASSSPGNNSPLHF	TGCGCCAGCAGCTCCCCCGGGAATAATTCACCCCTCCACTTT
TRBV7-9	once	TRBJ2-3	NA	CASRLSGSTDTQYF	TGTGCCAGCAGGCTCTCAGGGAGCACAGATACGCAGTATTTT
TRBV7-2	NA	TRBJ1-1	NA	CASRPTRNSFMAFF	TGTGCCAGCAGACCCACTCGGAACAGTTTTATGGCTTTCTTT
TRBV11-2	NA	TRBJ1-5	NA	CASSRQGPNQPQHF	TGTGCCAGCAGTCGTCAGGGCCCTAATCAGCCCCAGCATTTT
TRBV14	few	TRBJ1-2	TRBD1	CASSPDRVYGYTF	TGTGCCAGCAGCCCGGACAGGGTCTATGGCTACACCTTC
TRBV6-5	NA	TRBJ1-1	TRBD1	CASSLGGGEAFF	TGTGCCAGCAGCTTAGGGGGCGGGGAAGCTTTCTTT
TRBV7-8	NA	TRBJ1-5	NA	CASSLGRVSNQPQHF	TGTGCCAGCAGCCTAGGACGGGTTAGCAATCAGCCCCAGCATTTT
TRBV27	NA	TRBJ2-7	NA	CASKNGPYEQYF	TGTGCCAGCAAGAACGGTCCCTACGAGCAGTACTTC
TRBV12-5	NA	TRBJ1-1	NA	CASGLAENTEAFF	TGTGCTAGTGGTTTAGCGGAGAACACTGAAGCTTTCTTT
TRBV21-1	NA	TRBJ1-1	NA	CASIPPGTEAFF	TGTGCCAGCATCCCGCCGGGCACTGAAGCTTTCTTT
TRBV19	NA	TRBJ1-1	NA	CASSIWAVMNTEAFF	TGTGCCAGTAGTATATGGGCAGTCATGAACACTGAAGCTTTCTTT
TRBV10-3	NA	TRBJ2-1	NA	CAISQHSSSYNEQFF	TGTGCCATCAGTCAACACAGCAGCTCCTACAATGAGCAGTTCTTC
TRBV2	NA	TRBJ1-2	TRBD1	CASSLDRFKYTF	TGTGCCAGCAGTTTGGACAGGTTCAAGTACACCTTC
TRBV14	NA	TRBJ1-4	TRBD1	CASSRRQGGRTNEKLFF	TGTGCCAGCAGCCGCCGACAGGGGGGAAGGACTAATGAAAAACTGTTTTTT
TRBV7-9	NA	TRBJ2-7	NA	CASSLAGRGGEQYF	TGTGCCAGCAGCTTAGCGGGCAGGGGCGGCGAGCAGTACTTC
TRBV27	NA	TRBJ2-1	TRBD2	CASSLVLAGGPDNEQFF	TGTGCCAGCAGTTTAGTTCTAGCGGGGGGGCCCGACAATGAGCAGTTCTTC
TRBV7-3	NA	TRBJ1-1	TRBD1	CASSLYPRDRLNTEAFF	TGTGCCAGCAGTCTCTATCCTCGGGACAGGCTGAACACTGAAGCTTTCTTT
TRBV4-1	NA	TRBJ2-2	NA	CASSQDGRGVGGELFF	TGCGCCAGCAGCCAAGATGGCAGGGGTGTTGGCGGGGAGCTGTTTTTT
TRBV7-8	NA	TRBJ1-2	NA	CASSSQGMGGYTF	TGTGCCAGCAGCTCTCAGGGGATGGGGGGCTACACCTTC
TRBV27	NA	TRBJ2-2	TRBD2	CASTPGTSGWNTGELFF	TGTGCCAGCACACCCGGGACTAGCGGTTGGAACACCGGGGAGCTGTTTTTT
TRBV6-2/TRBV6-3	NA	TRBJ2-7	NA	CASSYAYLMAGQSYEQYF	TGTGCCAGCAGTTACGCTTACCTTATGGCTGGACAGAGCTACGAGCAGTACTTC
TRBV28	NA	TRBJ2-4	TRBD1	CASSRDRPNIQYF	TGTGCCAGCTCTAGGGACAGACCCAACATTCAGTACTTC
TRBV3-1/TRBV3-2	NA	TRBJ2-2	TRBD2	CASSQAGGRTGELFF	TGTGCCAGCAGCCAAGCGGGGGGGCGTACCGGGGAGCTGTTTTTT
TRBV9	NA	TRBJ1-1	NA	CASSVSGNTEAFF	TGTGCCAGCAGCGTGAGCGGTAACACTGAAGCTTTCTTT
TRBV12-3/TRBV12-4	NA	TRBJ1-4	NA	CASSLRPNEKLFF	TGTGCCAGCAGTTTGAGGCCAAATGAAAAACTGTTTTTT
TRBV19	NA	TRBJ1-1	TRBD1	CASSPTGGSEAFF	TGTGCCAGTAGTCCCACAGGGGGATCTGAAGCTTTCTTT
TRBV5-1	NA	TRBJ2-7	TRBD1	CASSHNRGRVEQYF	TGCGCCAGCAGCCACAACAGGGGGCGCGTCGAGCAGTACTTC
TRBV5-5	NA	TRBJ1-2	TRBD1	CASSEGTGPPYGYTF	TGTGCCAGCAGCGAGGGGACAGGTCCGCCATATGGCTACACCTTC
TRBV4-1	few	TRBJ1-2	NA	CASTQTLTRGPPSYTF	TGCGCCAGCACCCAAACCTTAACACGGGGTCCCCCCAGCTACACCTTC
TRBV11-2	NA	TRBJ2-2	NA	CASSKGLANTGELFF	TGTGCCAGCAGCAAGGGACTGGCGAACACCGGGGAGCTGTTTTTT
TRBV6-2/TRBV6-3	NA	TRBJ1-5	TRBD1	CASSTSIQGAILGNQPQHF	TGTGCCAGCAGCACATCCATCCAGGGGGCTATTCTGGGAAATCAGCCCCAGCATTTT
TRBV6-5	NA	TRBJ1-1	NA	CASSYSEWSANTEAFF	TGTGCCAGCAGTTACTCGGAGTGGAGTGCCAACACTGAAGCTTTCTTT
TRBV7-2	NA	TRBJ1-3	TRBD1	CASSSTDRAGNTIYF	TGTGCCAGCAGCTCTACGGACAGGGCAGGAAACACCATATATTTT
TRBV12-3/TRBV12-4	NA	TRBJ2-7	NA	CASSTMASWEQYF	TGTGCCAGCAGTACTATGGCGTCGTGGGAGCAGTACTTC
TRBV5-8	NA	TRBJ1-3	NA	CASSLGGISGNTIYF	TGTGCCAGCAGCTTGGGCGGGATCTCTGGAAACACCATATATTTT
TRBV7-2	NA	TRBJ1-5	TRBD1	CATLAHISTGWVQPQHF	TGTGCCACCCTCGCCCATATATCGACAGGGTGGGTCCAGCCCCAGCATTTT
TRBV19	NA	TRBJ2-3	NA	CASSPPSTDTQYF	TGTGCCAGTAGCCCCCCTAGCACAGATACGCAGTATTTT
TRBV27	once	TRBJ1-6	NA	CASTTWAGRAYNSPLHF	TGTGCCAGCACTACCTGGGCCGGCAGGGCCTATAATTCACCCCTCCACTTT
TRBV30	NA	TRBJ2-2	NA	CAWSLTWNTGELFF	TGTGCCTGGAGCCTAACCTGGAACACCGGGGAGCTGTTTTTT
TRBV18	NA	TRBJ2-1	TRBD2	CASSPRGIAGYNEQFF	TGTGCCAGCTCACCACGGGGGATAGCGGGGTACAATGAGCAGTTCTTC
TRBV5-1	once	TRBJ2-7	NA	CASRDQVGYEQYF	TGCGCCAGCAGAGACCAGGTCGGTTACGAGCAGTACTTC
TRBV10-3	NA	TRBJ2-3	NA	CAISERGSSTDTQYF	TGTGCCATCAGCGAACGGGGTTCTAGCACAGATACGCAGTATTTT
TRBV13	NA	TRBJ2-7	NA	CASSQITATTSYEQYF	TGTGCCAGCAGCCAGATTACAGCAACGACATCCTACGAGCAGTACTTC
TRBV11-2	NA	TRBJ2-1	NA	CASSQNNEQFF	TGTGCCAGCTCACAGAACAATGAGCAGTTCTTC
TRBV7-3	NA	TRBJ1-3	NA	CASSLSSRSGNTIYF	TGTGCCAGCAGCCTCTCGTCCCGCTCTGGAAACACCATATATTTT
TRBV6-6	NA	TRBJ1-6	NA	CASSRLWTRVDSPLHF	TGTGCCAGCAGTAGACTATGGACCCGTGTTGATTCACCCCTCCACTTT